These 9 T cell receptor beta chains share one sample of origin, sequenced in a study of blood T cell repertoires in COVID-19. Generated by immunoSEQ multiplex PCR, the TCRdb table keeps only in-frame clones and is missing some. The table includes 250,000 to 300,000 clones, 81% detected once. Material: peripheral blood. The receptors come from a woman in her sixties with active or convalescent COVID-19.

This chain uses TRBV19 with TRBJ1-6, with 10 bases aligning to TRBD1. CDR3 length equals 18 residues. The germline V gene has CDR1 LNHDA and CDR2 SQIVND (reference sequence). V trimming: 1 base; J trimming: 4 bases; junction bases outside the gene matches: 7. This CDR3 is CASSIGQGAPFYNSPLHF. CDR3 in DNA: TGTGCCAGTAGTATAGGACAGGGGGCGCCTTTTTATAATTCACCCCTCCACTTT.

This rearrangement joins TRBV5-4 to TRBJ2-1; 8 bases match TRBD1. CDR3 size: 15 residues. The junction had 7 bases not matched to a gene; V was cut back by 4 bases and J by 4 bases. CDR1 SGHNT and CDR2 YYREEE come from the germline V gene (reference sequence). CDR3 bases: TGTGCCAGCAGCCCCCGGGACAGGCTGTACAATGAGCAGTTCTTC. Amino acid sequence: CASSPRDRLYNEQFF.

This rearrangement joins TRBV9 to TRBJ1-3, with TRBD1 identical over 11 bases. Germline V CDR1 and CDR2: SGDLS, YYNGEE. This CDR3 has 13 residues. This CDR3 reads CASGTGGGDTIYF. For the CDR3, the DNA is TGTGCAAGCGGGACAGGGGGTGGGGACACCATATATTTT.

The CDR3 is CASSSDRERYNSPLHF. CDR3 nucleotides: TGTGCCAGCAGCTCGGACAGGGAACGCTATAATTCACCCCTCCACTTT. This chain uses TRBV7-9 with TRBJ1-6; 8 positions agree with TRBD1. Germline lookup yields CDR1 SEHNR and CDR2 FQNEAQ (reference sequence). With 4 bases clipped from V and 3 bases from J, the junction kept 5 bases outside the gene matches. The CDR3 sequence is 16 residues long.

This chain's CDR3 is CASSRTGVDYEQYF. CDR3 sequence (DNA): TGTGCCAGCAGCCGGACCGGGGTAGACTACGAGCAGTACTTC. The V gene is TRBV7-2, the J gene TRBJ2-7; D possibly corresponds to TRBD2 (5 bases). There are 14 residues in the CDR3. V lost 5 bases and J 3 bases, leaving 14 bases between the germline ends. The germline V gene has CDR1 SGHTA and CDR2 FQGNSA.

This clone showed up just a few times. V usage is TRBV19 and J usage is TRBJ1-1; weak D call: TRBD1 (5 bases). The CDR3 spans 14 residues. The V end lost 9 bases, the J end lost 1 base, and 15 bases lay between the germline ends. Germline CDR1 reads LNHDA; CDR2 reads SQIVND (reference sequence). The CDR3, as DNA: TGTGCCAGCCTTGGGACCGGGGGGAACACTGAAGCTTTCTTT. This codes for CASLGTGGNTEAFF.

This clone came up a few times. Written as DNA, the CDR3 is TGTGCCAGCAGCTTAAGACGGGGGAACACCGGGGAGCTGTTTTTT. Translation: CASSLRRGNTGELFF. The chain has TRBV11-3 and TRBJ2-2, with TRBD2 as a possible D gene (5 bases). The germline CDR1 and CDR2 sequences are SGHNT and YENEEA. V lost 2 bases, J lost 1 base, and 8 bases lay in between. The CDR3 contains 15 residues.

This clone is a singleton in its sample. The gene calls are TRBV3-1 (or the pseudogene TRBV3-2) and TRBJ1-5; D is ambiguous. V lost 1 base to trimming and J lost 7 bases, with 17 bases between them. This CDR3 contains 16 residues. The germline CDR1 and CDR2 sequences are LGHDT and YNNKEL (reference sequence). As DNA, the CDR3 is TGTGCCAGCAGCCAAGGTAGAGCAGGCCTCACCCAGCCCCAGCATTTT. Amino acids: CASSQGRAGLTQPQHF.

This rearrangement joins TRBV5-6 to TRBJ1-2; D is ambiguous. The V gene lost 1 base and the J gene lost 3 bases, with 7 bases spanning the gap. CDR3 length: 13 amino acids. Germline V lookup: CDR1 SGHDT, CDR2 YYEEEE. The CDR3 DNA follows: TGTGCCAGCAGCTTGCCTGGAGACTATGGCTACACCTTC. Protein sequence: CASSLPGDYGYTF.